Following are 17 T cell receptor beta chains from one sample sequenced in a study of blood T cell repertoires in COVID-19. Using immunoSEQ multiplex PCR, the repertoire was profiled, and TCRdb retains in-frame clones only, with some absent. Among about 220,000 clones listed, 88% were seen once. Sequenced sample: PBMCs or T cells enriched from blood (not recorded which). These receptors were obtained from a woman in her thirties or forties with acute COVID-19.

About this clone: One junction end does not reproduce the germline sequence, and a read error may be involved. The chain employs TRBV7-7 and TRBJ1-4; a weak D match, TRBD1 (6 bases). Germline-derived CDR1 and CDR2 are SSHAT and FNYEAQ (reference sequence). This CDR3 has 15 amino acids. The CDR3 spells CASSLVKGVNEKLFF. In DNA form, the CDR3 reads TGTGCTAGCAGCTTAGTTAAGGGGGTAAATGAAAAACTGTTTTTT.

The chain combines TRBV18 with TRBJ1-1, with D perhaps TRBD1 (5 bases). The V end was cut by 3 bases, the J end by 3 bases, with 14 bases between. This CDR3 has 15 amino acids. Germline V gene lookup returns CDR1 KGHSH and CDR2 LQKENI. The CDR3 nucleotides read TGTGCCAGCTCACCGGAGCAGGGATCGCACACTGAAGCTTTCTTT. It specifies CASSPEQGSHTEAFF.

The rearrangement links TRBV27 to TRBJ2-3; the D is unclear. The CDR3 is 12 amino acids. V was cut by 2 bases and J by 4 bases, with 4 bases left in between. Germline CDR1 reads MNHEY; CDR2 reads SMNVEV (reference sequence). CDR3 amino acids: CASSLTPDTQYF. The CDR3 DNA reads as TGTGCCAGCAGTTTAACTCCAGATACGCAGTATTTT.

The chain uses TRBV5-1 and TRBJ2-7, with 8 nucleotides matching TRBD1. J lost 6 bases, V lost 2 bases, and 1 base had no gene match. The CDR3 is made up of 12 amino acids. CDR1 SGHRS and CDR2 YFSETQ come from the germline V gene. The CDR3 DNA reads TGCGCCAGCAGCTTAGACAGGGGCGAGCAGTACTTC. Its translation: CASSLDRGEQYF.

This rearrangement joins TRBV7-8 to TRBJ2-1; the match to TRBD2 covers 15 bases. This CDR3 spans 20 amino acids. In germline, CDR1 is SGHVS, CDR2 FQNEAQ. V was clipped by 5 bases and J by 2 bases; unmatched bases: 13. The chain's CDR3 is CASSPWTSGRAIRAYNEQFF. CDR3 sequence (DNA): TGTGCCAGCAGCCCCTGGACTAGCGGGAGGGCCATAAGGGCCTACAATGAGCAGTTCTTC.

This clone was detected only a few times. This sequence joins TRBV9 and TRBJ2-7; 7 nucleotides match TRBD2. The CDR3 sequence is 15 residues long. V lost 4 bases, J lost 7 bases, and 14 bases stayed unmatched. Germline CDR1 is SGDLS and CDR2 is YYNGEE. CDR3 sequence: CASSPQVGMGGEQYF. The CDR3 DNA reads TGTGCCAGCAGCCCCCAAGTGGGGATGGGGGGGGAGCAGTACTTC.

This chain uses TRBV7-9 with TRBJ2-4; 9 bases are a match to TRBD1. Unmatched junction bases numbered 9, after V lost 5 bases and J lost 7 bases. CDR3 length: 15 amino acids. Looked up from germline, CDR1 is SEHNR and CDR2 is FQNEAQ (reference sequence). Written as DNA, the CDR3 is TGTGCCAGCAGCGCCTCCGGGACAGGGTGGAACATTCAGTACTTC. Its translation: CASSASGTGWNIQYF.

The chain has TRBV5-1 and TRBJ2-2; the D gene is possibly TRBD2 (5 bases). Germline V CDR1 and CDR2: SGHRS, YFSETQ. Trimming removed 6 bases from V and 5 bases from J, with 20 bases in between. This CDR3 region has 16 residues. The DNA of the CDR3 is TGCGCCAGCACGGTTAGCGCCTCTCGGAGAACCGGGGAGCTGTTTTTT. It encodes CASTVSASRRTGELFF.

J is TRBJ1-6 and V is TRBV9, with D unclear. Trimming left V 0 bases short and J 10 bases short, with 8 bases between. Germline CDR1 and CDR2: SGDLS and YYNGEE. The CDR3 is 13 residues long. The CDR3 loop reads CASSVGGGSPLHF. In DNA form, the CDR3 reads TGTGCCAGCAGCGTAGGAGGAGGGTCACCCCTCCACTTT. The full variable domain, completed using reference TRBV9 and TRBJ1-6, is DSGVTQTPKHLITATGQRVTLRCSPRSGDLSVYWYQQSLDQGLQFLIQYYNGEERAKGNILERFSAQQFPDLHSELNLSSLELGDSALYFCASSVGGGSPLHFGNGTRLTVT.

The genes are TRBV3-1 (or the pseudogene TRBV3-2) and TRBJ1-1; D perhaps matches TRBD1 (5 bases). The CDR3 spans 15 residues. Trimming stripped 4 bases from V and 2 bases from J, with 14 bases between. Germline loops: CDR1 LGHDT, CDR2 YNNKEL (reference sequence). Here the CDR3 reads CASSPYATANTEAFF. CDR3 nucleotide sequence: TGTGCCAGCAGCCCTTATGCGACAGCTAACACTGAAGCTTTCTTT.

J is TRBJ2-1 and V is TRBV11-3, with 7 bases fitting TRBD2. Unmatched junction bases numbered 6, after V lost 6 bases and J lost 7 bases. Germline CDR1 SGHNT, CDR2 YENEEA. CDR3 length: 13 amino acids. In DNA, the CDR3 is TGTGCCAGCAGGGCGGGAGTCGGAAATGAGCAGTTCTTC. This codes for CASRAGVGNEQFF.

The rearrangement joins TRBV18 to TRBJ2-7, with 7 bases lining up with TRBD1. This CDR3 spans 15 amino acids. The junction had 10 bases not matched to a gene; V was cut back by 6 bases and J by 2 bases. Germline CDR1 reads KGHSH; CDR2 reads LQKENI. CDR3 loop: CASSPGTVKTYEQYF. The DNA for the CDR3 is TGTGCCAGCTCGCCTGGGACAGTAAAAACCTACGAGCAGTACTTC.

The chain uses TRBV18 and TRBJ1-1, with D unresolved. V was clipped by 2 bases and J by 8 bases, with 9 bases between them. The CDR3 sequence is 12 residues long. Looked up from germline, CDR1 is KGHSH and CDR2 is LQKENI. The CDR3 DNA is TGTGCCAGCTCACCAGATAGCGGGGAAGCTTTCTTT. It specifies CASSPDSGEAFF.

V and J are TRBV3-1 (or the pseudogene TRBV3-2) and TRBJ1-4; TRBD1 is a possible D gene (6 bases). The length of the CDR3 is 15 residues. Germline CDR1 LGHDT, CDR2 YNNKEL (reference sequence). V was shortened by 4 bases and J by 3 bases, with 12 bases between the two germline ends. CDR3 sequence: CASSPRTVSNEKLFF. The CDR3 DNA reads TGTGCCAGCAGCCCTAGGACAGTCTCTAATGAAAAACTGTTTTTT.

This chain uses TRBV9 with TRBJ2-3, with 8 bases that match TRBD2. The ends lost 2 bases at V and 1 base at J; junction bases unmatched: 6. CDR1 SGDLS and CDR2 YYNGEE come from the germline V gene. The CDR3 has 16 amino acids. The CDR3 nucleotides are TGTGCCAGCAGCGTCTTCGGGGGGGCTGGCACAGATACGCAGTATTTT. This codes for CASSVFGGAGTDTQYF.

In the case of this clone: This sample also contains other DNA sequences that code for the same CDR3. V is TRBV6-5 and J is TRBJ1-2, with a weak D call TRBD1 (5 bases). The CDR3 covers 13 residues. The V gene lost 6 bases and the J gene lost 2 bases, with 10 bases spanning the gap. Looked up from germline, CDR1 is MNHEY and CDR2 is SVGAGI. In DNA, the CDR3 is TGTGCCAGCAGGCTGACAGTCAACTATGGCTACACCTTC. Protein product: CASRLTVNYGYTF.

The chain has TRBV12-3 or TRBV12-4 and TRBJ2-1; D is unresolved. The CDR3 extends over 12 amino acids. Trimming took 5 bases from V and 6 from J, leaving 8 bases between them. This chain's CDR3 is CASSPRSNEQFF. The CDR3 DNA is TGTGCCAGCAGTCCCCGTTCCAATGAGCAGTTCTTC.